This T cell receptor (beta chain) stems from a study of shared clonotypes between healthy human individuals. Concerning this clone: Other DNA sequences of this sample code for an identical CDR3.

Germline CDR1 reads SGHRS; CDR2 reads YFSETQ. The V gene end was trimmed by 4 bases and the J gene end by 1 base; junction bases not matched to a gene: 4. The length of the CDR3 is 15 residues. Clones were sequenced by immunoSEQ multiplex PCR, and TCRdb holds only the in-frame ones, with some missing. This table has some 2,000,000 clones, approximately 94% appearing once. This chain joins TRBV5-1 and TRBJ2-7, with TRBD1 identical over 11 bases. Sequencing was performed on naive CD4+ T cells sorted from blood. Subset meaning: CD45RA+ positively selected. The TCR comes from a man aged 18 to 30 in good health. CDR3 DNA: TGCGCCAGCAGCATCGGGACAGGGGGATCCTACGAGCAGTACTTC. Encoded protein: CASSIGTGGSYEQYF.